This TCR beta chain stems from a study of tumor-infiltrating lymphocytes in primary liver carcinoma. Study in general: Patients were both men and women, whose ages ran from 30 to 69 years. Roughly 3.65 to 7.5 million productive TCRbeta reads came from each sample, comparable across tissue types.

Constant-region priming of 500 ng total RNA yielded TCR beta cDNA. Sequencing libraries for TCR beta derived from three nested multiplex PCR rounds that used slightly modified ARM-PCR. Both of the initial two PCR rounds ran for around 9 cycles and employed TRBV1-TRBV30 forward primers alongside a C-beta reverse primer. TCRdb re-called the multiplex PCR reads through MiXCR, storing one row per CDR3 protein. Of about 130,000 distinct CDR3 sequences in the sample, 64% were seen once. This clonotype was counted ten times or more. Its antigen is undetermined. Study-level findings and limits: Reduced overlap was seen in tumor-adjacent and tumor-blood pairs versus tumor region pairs.

The CDR3 loop spans 13 amino acids. The V and J ends lost 0 bases and 6 bases respectively, with 9 bases between them. Per the germline V gene, CDR1 is MNHEY and CDR2 is SVGAGI. Bulk tissue was left unsorted, and RNA and DNA were co-extracted from 20-30 mg of it. The sample consisted of liver tumor tissue from sampling region 3. Subset specified: tumor region T3, left-lateral pole. The receptor's source is a woman aged 60 to 75 with primary liver carcinoma and hepatitis B virus infection. The V call is TRBV6-5, the J call TRBJ2-7; D call uncertain. The CDR3 region is CASSYSGSSEQYF. CDR3 nucleotide sequence: TGTGCCAGCAGTTACTCGGGTAGTTCCGAGCAGTACTTC.